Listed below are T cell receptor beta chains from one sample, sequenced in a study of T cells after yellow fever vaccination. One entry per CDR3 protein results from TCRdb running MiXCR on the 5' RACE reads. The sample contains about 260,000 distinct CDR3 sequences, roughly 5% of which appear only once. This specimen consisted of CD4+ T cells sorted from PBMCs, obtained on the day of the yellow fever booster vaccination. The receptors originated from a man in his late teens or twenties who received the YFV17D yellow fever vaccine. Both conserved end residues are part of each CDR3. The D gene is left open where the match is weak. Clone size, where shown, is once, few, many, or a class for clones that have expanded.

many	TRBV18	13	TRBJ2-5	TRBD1	TGTGCCAGCTCACCGGGACAGGGAGAGACCCAGTACTTC	CASSPGQGETQYF
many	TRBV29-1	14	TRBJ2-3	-	TGCAGCTCAACCGCCCCGGCCGGGACAGATACGCAGTATTTT	CSSTAPAGTDTQYF
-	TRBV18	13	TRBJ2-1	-	TGTGCCAGCTCACCGAAACAGGTCAATGAGCAGTTCTTC	CASSPKQVNEQFF
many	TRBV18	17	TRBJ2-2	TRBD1	TGTGCCAGCTCACCACCGGGACAGGGGTCGGACACCGGGGAGCTGTTTTTT	CASSPPGQGSDTGELFF
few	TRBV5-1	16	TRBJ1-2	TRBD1	TGCGCCAGCAGCCCAGGGGACAGGGGGCAAGTCTATGGCTACACCTTC	CASSPGDRGQVYGYTF
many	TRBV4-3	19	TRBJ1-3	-	TGCGCCAGCAGCCAAGATCTTGGCAGACTACCCTCTTGGGGAAACACCATATATTTT	CASSQDLGRLPSWGNTIYF
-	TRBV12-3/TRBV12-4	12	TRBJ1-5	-	TGTGCCAGCAGTTTGAGGAGGGGCCCCCAGCATTTT	CASSLRRGPQHF
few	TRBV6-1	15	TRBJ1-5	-	TGTGCCAGCAGTGAAGCGAGGGGGGTTGACCAGCCCCAGCATTTT	CASSEARGVDQPQHF
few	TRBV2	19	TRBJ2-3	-	TGTGCCAGCAGTGAACCTAGAAGTTCTGGGGGGAGCAGCACAGATACGCAGTATTTT	CASSEPRSSGGSSTDTQYF
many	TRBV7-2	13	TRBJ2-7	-	TGTGCCAGCAGCTTAGTGGTAGGCCTCGAGCAGTACTTC	CASSLVVGLEQYF
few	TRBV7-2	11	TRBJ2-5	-	TGTGCCAGCAGCGTTGCTGGTACCCAGTACTTC	CASSVAGTQYF
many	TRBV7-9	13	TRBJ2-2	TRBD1	TGTGCCAGCAGCAGGACAGGGGCCGGGGAGCTGTTTTTT	CASSRTGAGELFF
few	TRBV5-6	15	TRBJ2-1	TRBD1	TGTGCCAGCAGCTTCGAAACAGGGGGAATTTATGAGCAGTTCTTC	CASSFETGGIYEQFF
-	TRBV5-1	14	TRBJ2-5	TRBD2	TGCGCCAGCAGCTCCCGGGGGGGAGAAGAGACCCAGTACTTC	CASSSRGGEETQYF
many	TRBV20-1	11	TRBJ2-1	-	TGCAGTGCTAGAGCCTCAAGGGAACAGTTCTTC	CSARASREQFF
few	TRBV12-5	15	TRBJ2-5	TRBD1	TGTGCTAGTGGTTTGGTTCTACAGGGGTGGGAGACCCAGTACTTC	CASGLVLQGWETQYF
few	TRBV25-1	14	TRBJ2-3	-	TGTGCCAGCAGTGAATTCCGGACCACGGATACGCAGTATTTT	CASSEFRTTDTQYF
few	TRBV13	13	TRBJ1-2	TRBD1	TGTGCCAGCACCGGGACAGGGTATTATGGCTACACCTTC	CASTGTGYYGYTF
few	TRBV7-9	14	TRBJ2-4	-	TGTGCCAGCAGCTTAGCGATAGACAGAAACATTCAGTACTTC	CASSLAIDRNIQYF
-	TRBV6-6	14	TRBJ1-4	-	TGTGCCAGCACCCCGCAGCTAACTAATGAAAAACTGTTTTTT	CASTPQLTNEKLFF
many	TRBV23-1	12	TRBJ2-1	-	TGCGCCAGCAGCCGCGTGAACAATGAGCAGTTCTTC	CASSRVNNEQFF
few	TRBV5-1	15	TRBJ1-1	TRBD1	TGCGCCAGCAGCGTCGACGGGACAGGGGGGACTGAAGCTTTCTTT	CASSVDGTGGTEAFF
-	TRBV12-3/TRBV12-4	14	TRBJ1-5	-	TGTGCCAGCAGTTTTGGTTCCCTCAATCAGCCCCAGCATTTT	CASSFGSLNQPQHF
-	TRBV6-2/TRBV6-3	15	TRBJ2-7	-	TGTGCCAGCAGTTACCTGTCTAGCGCATCCTACGAGCAGTACTTC	CASSYLSSASYEQYF
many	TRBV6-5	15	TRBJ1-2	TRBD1	TGTGCCAGCAGTCCGGGACAGGCGGGCGTCTATGGCTACACCTTC	CASSPGQAGVYGYTF
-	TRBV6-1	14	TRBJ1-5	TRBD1	TGTGCCAGCAGATTTAACAGGGGACGTCAGCCCCAGCATTTT	CASRFNRGRQPQHF
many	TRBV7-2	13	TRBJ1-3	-	TGTGCCAGCAGCCCGCTACTCGGAAACACCATATATTTT	CASSPLLGNTIYF
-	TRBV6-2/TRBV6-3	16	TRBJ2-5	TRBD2	TGTGCCAGCAGTTACGAAAGCGGGGGCTTGCAAGAGACCCAGTACTTC	CASSYESGGLQETQYF
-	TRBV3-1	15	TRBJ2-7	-	TGTGCCAGCAGCCAAGAACAGGCGGTCTCCTACGAGCAGTACTTC	CASSQEQAVSYEQYF
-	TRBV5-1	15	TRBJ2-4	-	TGCGCCAGCTCCCCTGGAGGACATTCCAAAAACATTCAGTACTTC	CASSPGGHSKNIQYF
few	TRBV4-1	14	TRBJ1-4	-	TGCGCCAGCAGCCGAGGACGGCTTAATGAAAAACTGTTTTTT	CASSRGRLNEKLFF
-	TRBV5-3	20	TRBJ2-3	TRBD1	TGTGCCAGAAGGCGAGTACGGGACAGGGGACGAACATTGAGCACAGATACGCAGTATTTT	CARRRVRDRGRTLSTDTQYF
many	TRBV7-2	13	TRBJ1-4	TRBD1	TGTGCCAGCGGGGGACAGTTCCGGGAAAAACTGTTTTTT	CASGGQFREKLFF
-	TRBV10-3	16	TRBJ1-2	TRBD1	TGTGCCATCAGTGATTACAACAGGGGTCATACCTATGGCTACACCTTC	CAISDYNRGHTYGYTF
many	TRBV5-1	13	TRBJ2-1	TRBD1	TGCGCCAGTGCGGGACAGGGGGCGGATGAGCAGTTCTTC	CASAGQGADEQFF
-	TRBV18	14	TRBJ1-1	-	TGTGCCAGCTCAGCCCAGGACAGCCTTACGGAAGCTTTCTTT	CASSAQDSLTEAFF
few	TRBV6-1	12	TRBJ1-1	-	TGTGCCAGCAGAATCGGGACAACTCGGGCTTTCTTT	CASRIGTTRAFF
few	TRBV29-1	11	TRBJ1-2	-	TGCAGCGTTGTGGACACCTATGGCTACACCTTC	CSVVDTYGYTF
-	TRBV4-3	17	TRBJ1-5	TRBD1	TGCGCCAGCAGCCAAGTTAGGCAACAGGGGGGTCATCAGCCCCAGCATTTT	CASSQVRQQGGHQPQHF
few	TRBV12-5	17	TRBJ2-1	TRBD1	TGTGCTAGTGGTTCGATAAGTCCGGGACAGGGGTACAATGAGCAGTTCTTC	CASGSISPGQGYNEQFF
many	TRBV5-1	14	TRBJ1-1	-	TGCGCCAGCAGCTTGGCTCCTAGGGACACTGAAGCTTTCTTT	CASSLAPRDTEAFF
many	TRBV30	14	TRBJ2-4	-	TGTGCCTGGTGGGCAGGGAGGGGGTTACACATTCAGTACTTC	CAWWAGRGLHIQYF
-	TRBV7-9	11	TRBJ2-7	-	TGTGCCAGCAGCAAAGGGTTTGGGGTGGATTTC	CASSKGFGVDF
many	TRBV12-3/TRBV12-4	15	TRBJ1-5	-	TGTGCCAGCAGTTTGGGATCCCGGAGCAATCAGCCCCAGCATTTT	CASSLGSRSNQPQHF
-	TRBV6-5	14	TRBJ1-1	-	TGTGCCAGCAGTTACTGGGGGGGCAGCGCTGAAGCTTTCTTT	CASSYWGGSAEAFF
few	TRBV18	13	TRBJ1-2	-	TGTGCCAGCTCACCAGGGTCTCACTATGGCTACACCTTC	CASSPGSHYGYTF
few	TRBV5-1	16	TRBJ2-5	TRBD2	TGCGCCAGCAGCACCGGACTAGCGAGGGGGCAAGAGACCCAGTACTTC	CASSTGLARGQETQYF
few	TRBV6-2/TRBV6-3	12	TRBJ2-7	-	TGTGCCAGCAGCTCAAGATCTTCCGAGCAGTACTTC	CASSSRSSEQYF
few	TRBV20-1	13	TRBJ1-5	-	TGCAGTGCCCGGCCCGATAGCAATCAGCCCCAGCATTTT	CSARPDSNQPQHF
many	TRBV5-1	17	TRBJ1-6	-	TGCGCCAGCAGCTTGGTCCCACAGGACGCGGGGAATTCACCCCTCCACTTT	CASSLVPQDAGNSPLHF
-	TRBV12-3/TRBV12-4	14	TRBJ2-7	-	TGTGCCAGCAGTACTACTAATCTGGGGGGCGAGCAGTACTTC	CASSTTNLGGEQYF
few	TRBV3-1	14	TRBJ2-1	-	TGTGCCAGCAGCCCCCCCCCCTCCTACAATGAGCAGTTCTTC	CASSPPPSYNEQFF
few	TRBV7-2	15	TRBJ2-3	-	TGTGCCAGCAGCTTGGTTGGGGGAACCACAGATACGCAGTATTTT	CASSLVGGTTDTQYF
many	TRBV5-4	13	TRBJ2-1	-	TGTGCCAGCAGCTTGGGGCAAGTTAATGAGCAGTTCTTC	CASSLGQVNEQFF
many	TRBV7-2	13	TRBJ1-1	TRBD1	TGTGCCAGCAGCACTCAGGGGGGGACTGAAGCTTTCTTT	CASSTQGGTEAFF
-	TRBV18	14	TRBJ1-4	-	TGTGCCAGCTCACCTTTCGAAGGTAGTGAAAAACTGTTTTTT	CASSPFEGSEKLFF
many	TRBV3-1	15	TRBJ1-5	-	TGTGCCAGCAGCCAAGATGACAGACCAGGTCAGCCCCAGCATTTT	CASSQDDRPGQPQHF
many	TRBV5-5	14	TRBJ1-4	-	TGTGCCAGCAGCTTGATACGAACTAATGAAAAACTGTTTTTT	CASSLIRTNEKLFF
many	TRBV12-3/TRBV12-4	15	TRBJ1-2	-	TGTGCCAGCAGCTCCATGCAGGGTGACGCCTATGGCTACACCTTC	CASSSMQGDAYGYTF